Listed below are T cell receptor beta chains from one sample, sequenced in a study of blood T cell repertoires in COVID-19. Generated by immunoSEQ multiplex PCR, the TCRdb table keeps only in-frame clones and is missing some. The table shows about 150,000 clones, with 65% to 90% occurring only once. Specimen: peripheral blood. Receptors originate from a woman aged 45-65 years with acute or convalescent COVID-19. CDR3s include the opening cysteine and the closing phenylalanine or tryptophan. A D gene is named only where the DNA matches it firmly. Where a row states a size, it is once, few, many or the class of an expanded clone; other rows omit it.

CDR3 length: 14; V gene: TRBV7-9; D gene: -; clone size: few; J gene: TRBJ1-3; CDR3 protein: CASSLTSSGNTIYF; CDR3 DNA: TGTGCCAGCAGCTTAACCAGTTCTGGAAACACCATATATTTT
CDR3 length: 17; V gene: TRBV11-2; D gene: -; clone size: -; J gene: TRBJ1-2; CDR3 protein: CASSPLGWSGGTYGYTF; CDR3 DNA: TGTGCCAGCAGCCCATTGGGATGGTCCGGGGGGACTTATGGCTACACCTTC
CDR3 length: 13; V gene: TRBV16; D gene: -; clone size: -; J gene: TRBJ1-1; CDR3 protein: CASSQTRSAEAFF; CDR3 DNA: TGTGCCAGCAGCCAAACTCGGTCGGCTGAAGCTTTCTTT
CDR3 length: 16; V gene: TRBV7-2; D gene: -; clone size: -; J gene: TRBJ2-4; CDR3 protein: CASSLVGRVAKNIQYF; CDR3 DNA: TGTGCCAGCAGCTTAGTCGGCAGGGTAGCCAAAAACATTCAGTACTTC
CDR3 length: 15; V gene: TRBV15; D gene: -; clone size: once; J gene: TRBJ2-3; CDR3 protein: CATSRATANTDTQYF; CDR3 DNA: TGTGCCACCAGCAGAGCAACAGCCAACACAGATACGCAGTATTTT
CDR3 length: 18; V gene: TRBV15; D gene: -; clone size: once; J gene: TRBJ1-3; CDR3 protein: CATSRGETGIGSGNTIYF; CDR3 DNA: TGTGCCACCAGCAGAGGCGAAACAGGGATCGGATCTGGAAACACCATATATTTT
CDR3 length: 14; V gene: TRBV6-5; D gene: -; clone size: few; J gene: TRBJ1-3; CDR3 protein: CASSLGTLGNTIYF; CDR3 DNA: TGTGCCAGCAGCCTCGGGACTCTTGGAAACACCATATATTTT
CDR3 length: 11; V gene: TRBV20-1; D gene: -; clone size: -; J gene: TRBJ2-3; CDR3 protein: CSAKHTDTQYF; CDR3 DNA: TGCAGTGCTAAGCACACAGATACGCAGTATTTT
CDR3 length: 16; V gene: TRBV24-1; D gene: TRBD1; clone size: -; J gene: TRBJ2-3; CDR3 protein: CATSGNPGQSGDTQYF; CDR3 DNA: TGTGCCACCAGTGGCAACCCGGGACAGAGCGGAGATACGCAGTATTTT
CDR3 length: 16; V gene: TRBV18; D gene: -; clone size: once; J gene: TRBJ1-3; CDR3 protein: CASSSRQGLSGNTIYF; CDR3 DNA: TGTGCCAGCTCATCTCGACAAGGATTATCTGGAAACACCATATATTTT
CDR3 length: 14; V gene: TRBV28; D gene: TRBD2; clone size: -; J gene: TRBJ2-7; CDR3 protein: CASTREGGDYEQYF; CDR3 DNA: TGTGCCAGCACCCGCGAGGGAGGGGACTACGAGCAGTACTTC
CDR3 length: 15; V gene: TRBV19; D gene: -; clone size: -; J gene: TRBJ2-7; CDR3 protein: CASSIGDKMGYEQYF; CDR3 DNA: TGTGCCAGTAGTATAGGGGACAAGATGGGGTACGAGCAGTACTTC
CDR3 length: 16; V gene: TRBV27; D gene: TRBD1; clone size: once; J gene: TRBJ2-6; CDR3 protein: CASSLSGGFGANVLTF; CDR3 DNA: TGTGCCAGCAGTTTATCAGGGGGCTTTGGGGCCAACGTCCTGACTTTC
CDR3 length: 12; V gene: TRBV4-2; D gene: -; clone size: -; J gene: TRBJ1-5; CDR3 protein: CASSQGNRDRHF; CDR3 DNA: TGTGCCAGCAGCCAAGGTAACAGGGATCGGCATTTT
CDR3 length: 15; V gene: TRBV7-2; D gene: TRBD2; clone size: once; J gene: TRBJ2-5; CDR3 protein: CASSLTSGGRETQYF; CDR3 DNA: TGTGCCAGCAGCTTAACTAGCGGGGGAAGAGAGACCCAGTACTTC
CDR3 length: 13; V gene: TRBV12-3/TRBV12-4; D gene: TRBD1; clone size: -; J gene: TRBJ1-1; CDR3 protein: CASSRQGGGEAFF; CDR3 DNA: TGTGCCAGCAGTAGACAGGGCGGAGGTGAAGCTTTCTTT
CDR3 length: 20; V gene: TRBV7-3; D gene: TRBD2; clone size: -; J gene: TRBJ2-1; CDR3 protein: CASSPRRVLAGGPWTAEQFF; CDR3 DNA: TGTGCCAGCAGCCCCAGGAGGGTGTTAGCGGGGGGGCCTTGGACAGCCGAGCAGTTCTTC